This is a list of T cell receptor beta chains from one sample in a study of yellow fever vaccine responses in identical twins. One entry per CDR3 protein, called by TCRdb with MiXCR from the RT-PCR reads. Of 9,500 or so distinct CDR3 sequences in the sample, less than 85% were seen once. The source material was T cells from blood (PBMCs), unsorted or a sorted subset (not recorded which), sampled before or after yellow fever vaccination (not recorded which). These receptors were collected from a woman under 30 who received the yellow fever vaccine. The conserved cysteine and the conserved F or W are not part of the CDR3 here. The order of the fields is V gene, J gene, D gene, clone size, CDR3 protein. The D gene is left open where the match is weak. The listing skips clone size in some rows; elsewhere it reads once, few, many or a size class.

V: TRBV29-1
J: TRBJ1-1
D: NA
size: NA
CDR3: SVEDRGGLSAEAF

V: TRBV20-1
J: TRBJ2-7
D: TRBD1
size: NA
CDR3: SATGQGAEEQY

V: TRBV2
J: TRBJ2-3
D: NA
size: NA
CDR3: ASSEVASTDTQY

V: TRBV27
J: TRBJ1-1
D: NA
size: NA
CDR3: ASSLSRTEKAF

V: TRBV28
J: TRBJ2-7
D: TRBD1
size: few
CDR3: ATCGDRTFEQY

V: TRBV5-6
J: TRBJ2-1
D: NA
size: NA
CDR3: ASSFRGAGNEQF

V: TRBV2
J: TRBJ2-1
D: TRBD1
size: NA
CDR3: ASRQGSSYNEQF

V: TRBV5-8
J: TRBJ1-4
D: TRBD1
size: NA
CDR3: ASSPRGQGNEKLF

V: TRBV4-1
J: TRBJ1-4
D: NA
size: NA
CDR3: ASSQDDVVLSNEKLF

V: TRBV12-3/TRBV12-4
J: TRBJ2-1
D: TRBD2
size: few
CDR3: ASSQGLAGVLV

V: TRBV20-1
J: TRBJ2-1
D: NA
size: NA
CDR3: SAQFLNEQF

V: TRBV12-3/TRBV12-4
J: TRBJ2-7
D: TRBD1
size: NA
CDR3: ASSSTRQGVYEQY

V: TRBV18
J: TRBJ1-5
D: NA
size: once
CDR3: ASSPSGANQPQH

V: TRBV11-2
J: TRBJ2-1
D: NA
size: NA
CDR3: ASSLSGASYNEQF

V: TRBV6-2/TRBV6-3
J: TRBJ2-1
D: TRBD2
size: NA
CDR3: ASSYSIGTTYNEQF

V: TRBV24-1
J: TRBJ2-5
D: TRBD1
size: NA
CDR3: ATSDATGKETQY